The clone carrying this T cell receptor beta chain was seen a few times. Its target is not known. The sample comes from a study of blood T cells in healthy people across ages. Findings and limits, study-wide: Researchers deemed the diversity estimates from one million T cells underestimates. Age brought a roughly linear fall in TCR beta diversity measured per million T cells.

Samples each yielded at least 6 micrograms of total RNA. The authors ran a second PCR of about 7 to 11 cycles using a sample-barcoded 5' primer and a J-beta primer mix. One entry per CDR3 protein, called by TCRdb with MiXCR from the 5' RACE reads. Among just under 900,000 distinct CDR3 sequences, less than 35% were seen once, and the ten largest hold 15% to 20%. The V gene's germline CDR1 is GTSNPN and CDR2 SVGIG (reference sequence). The CDR3 spans 17 residues. The chain has TRBV30 and TRBJ2-7; TRBD2 matches at 9 bases. The end of the DNA aligns better with TRBJ2-5, so the J call may be wrong. This sequence originates from a woman older than 75 in good health. Input material: blood. The CDR3 is CAWIRLAETKGRETQYF. DNA of the CDR3: TGTGCCTGGATTAGACTAGCGGAGACGAAGGGCCGGGAGACCCAGTACTTC.